A single sample gave rise to the 4 T cell receptor beta chains below, sequenced in a study of T cell responses to AZD1222 COVID-19 vaccine. Profiled with immunoSEQ multiplex PCR; TCRdb holds only in-frame clones, not every one. In the table there are 90,000 to 110,000 clones, roughly 88% of which are singletons. Specimen: peripheral blood, collected on day 0 of AZD1222 vaccination. All receptors derive from an adult in good health.

The chain recombines TRBV7-8 with TRBJ2-7; 8 bases map to TRBD1. The V segment lost 1 base and the J segment 3 bases; nucleotides outside the gene matches: 5. CDR3 length equals 15 residues. Germline loops: CDR1 SGHVS, CDR2 FQNEAQ. CDR3 in DNA: TGTGCCAGCAGCTTAGGGGACAGGCTTAACTACGAGCAGTACTTC. It yields the protein CASSLGDRLNYEQYF.

In this sample, this clone turned up a few times. The V and J genes are TRBV6-4 and TRBJ2-1, with 13 positions matching TRBD2. CDR1 and CDR2 from the germline V gene are MRHNA and SNTAGT. The trim removed 8 bases at V and 0 bases at J, leaving 10 bases unmatched. This CDR3 spans 18 amino acids. The CDR3 is CASSRTSGSLSSYNEQFF. CDR3 DNA: TGTGCCAGCTCCCGGACTAGCGGGAGCTTAAGCTCCTACAATGAGCAGTTCTTC.

The rearrangement uses TRBV7-2 and TRBJ1-6, with unresolved D. Trimming stripped 3 bases from V and 2 bases from J, with 2 bases between. There are 13 residues in the CDR3. Germline-derived CDR1 and CDR2 are SGHTA and FQGNSA. The CDR3 nucleotides read TGTGCCAGCAGCTTTCCCTATAATTCACCCCTCCACTTT. It yields the protein CASSFPYNSPLHF.

This chain joins TRBV27 and TRBJ1-1; TRBD1 matches 9 bases. CDR3 length: 14 residues. Germline CDR1 reads MNHEY; CDR2 reads SMNVEV (reference sequence). J was trimmed by 5 bases and V by 2 bases; bases with no gene match: 3. The CDR3 DNA reads as TGTGCCAGCAGTTTAGGGGACAGGGTAACTGAAGCTTTCTTT. It codes for CASSLGDRVTEAFF.